What follows are 17 T cell receptor beta chains derived from one specimen sequenced in a study of blood T cell repertoires in COVID-19 (TCRdb year 2020). The library was built by means of the immunoSEQ multiplex PCR assay. Imported from immuneACCESS, the table was reduced by TCRdb to in-frame sequences with V and J called. These copies leave out some clones; in studies compared against another copy, an unresolved V gene accounts for under half, and the cause of the remainder is not known. Across this sample there are 430,000 or so clones, with around nine tenths seen only once. The top ten constitute less than 2% of the sample. The sample consisted of PBMCs or T cells enriched from blood (not recorded which). The source of these receptors is a woman in her thirties or forties who had recovered from COVID-19.

The rearrangement joins TRBV7-8 to TRBJ1-2; the match to TRBD1 covers 7 bases. Germline trimming cut 3 bases from V and 6 bases from J; bases unmatched to any gene: 4. CDR3 length: 13 residues. Germline CDR1 and CDR2: SGHVS and FQNEAQ. Written as DNA, the CDR3 is TGTGCCAGCAGCTTCGACAGGGCCGATGGCTACACCTTC. This translates into CASSFDRADGYTF.

V usage is TRBV27 and J usage is TRBJ1-1, with 7 bases matching TRBD1. The junction had 5 bases not matched to a gene; V was cut back by 6 bases and J by 4 bases. The CDR3 consists of 13 residues. Germline V gene sequence: CDR1 MNHEY, CDR2 SMNVEV (reference sequence). The chain's CDR3 is CASSPWDSTEAFF. For the CDR3, the DNA is TGTGCCAGCAGCCCTTGGGACAGCACTGAAGCTTTCTTT.

The chain has TRBV4-3 and TRBJ1-2; 7 nucleotides line up with TRBD1. This CDR3 contains 15 residues. Germline assignment: CDR1 LGHNA and CDR2 YSLEER. With 1 base clipped from V and 4 bases from J, the junction kept 6 bases outside the gene matches. CDR3 sequence (DNA): TGCGCCAGCAGCCAAGCTATAGGGGGCATCTATGGCTACACCTTC. The encoded protein is CASSQAIGGIYGYTF.

The V call is TRBV6-2 or TRBV6-3, the J call TRBJ1-5, with 10 bases aligning to TRBD1. Germline V gene lookup returns CDR1 MNHEY and CDR2 SVGEGT. The junction had 11 bases not matched to a gene; V was cut back by 0 bases and J by 0 bases. This CDR3 has 20 residues. The CDR3 loop is CASSYSVDRGQIYSNQPQHF. The CDR3 DNA reads as TGTGCCAGCAGTTACTCCGTCGACAGGGGGCAAATTTATAGCAATCAGCCCCAGCATTTT.

This clone appeared once. CDR3 sequence reads: CASSPVGGSYEQYF. CDR3 coding DNA: TGTGCCAGCAGCCCGGTGGGGGGGTCCTACGAGCAGTACTTC. The chain carries TRBV5-8 and TRBJ2-7, with 7 bases lining up with TRBD2. V dropped 4 bases and J dropped 1; count of bases not matched to a gene: 5. This CDR3 contains 14 residues. CDR1 and CDR2 from the germline V gene are SGHTS and YDEGEE.

The chain links TRBV18 to TRBJ2-2, with TRBD1 matching 7 bases. The V segment lost 3 bases and the J segment 2 bases; nucleotides outside the gene matches: 3. Per germline, CDR1 KGHSH and CDR2 LQKENI. The CDR3 loop spans 15 amino acids. The DNA of the CDR3 is TGTGCCAGCTCACCCGGGACAGTCAACACCGGGGAGCTGTTTTTT. Translated, it gives CASSPGTVNTGELFF.

This clone has only a few counts. The chain joins TRBV9 to TRBJ1-1, with D perhaps matching TRBD1 (6 bases). The CDR3 is made up of 13 amino acids. Germline V CDR1 and CDR2: SGDLS, YYNGEE. Trimming took 3 bases from V and 5 from J, leaving 11 bases between them. The CDR3 protein is CASSEGGGTEAFF. In DNA, the CDR3 is TGTGCCAGCAGCGAGGGAGGGGGAACTGAAGCTTTCTTT.

The J gene is TRBJ1-2, the V gene TRBV6-5; D uncertain. CDR3 length: 15 residues. Germline V gives CDR1 MNHEY, CDR2 SVGAGI. Trimming removed 2 bases at V and 5 bases at J, with 15 bases between. In nucleotides, the CDR3 is TGTGCCAGCAGTTACGAGCGGGGTTTGGGGTATGGCTACACCTTC. Amino acids: CASSYERGLGYGYTF.

The chain couples TRBV6-5 to TRBJ1-5; 8 bases line up with TRBD1. From germline, CDR1 is MNHEY and CDR2 SVGAGI. The junction had 5 bases not matched to a gene; V was cut back by 6 bases and J by 4 bases. There are 14 residues in the CDR3. As DNA, the CDR3 is TGTGCCAGCAGCTGGACAGGGAAAAATCAGCCCCAGCATTTT. Its protein product is CASSWTGKNQPQHF.

The chain links TRBV4-3 to TRBJ2-2; 11 bases are shared with TRBD1. CDR1 is LGHNA and CDR2 is YSLEER in the germline V gene. This CDR3 region has 15 residues. V gave up 3 bases and J gave up 4 bases; unmatched junction bases: 1. The CDR3 spells CASSHGTGGTGELFF. For the CDR3, the DNA is TGCGCCAGCAGCCATGGGACAGGGGGCACCGGGGAGCTGTTTTTT.

V usage is TRBV11-2 and J usage is TRBJ1-1, with 9 bases matching TRBD1. The J segment lost 10 bases and the V segment lost 2 bases, leaving 5 bases of the junction unmatched. The CDR3 is 13 residues long. From germline, CDR1 is SGHAT and CDR2 FQNNGV. The CDR3 here is CASSLTQGASAFF. For the CDR3, the DNA is TGTGCCAGCAGCTTAACACAGGGGGCTTCAGCTTTCTTT.

V usage is TRBV3-1 (or the pseudogene TRBV3-2) and J usage is TRBJ2-1, with TRBD2 identical over 12 bases. The CDR3 spans 14 residues. The V and J ends lost 5 bases and 12 bases, in that order; junction bases with no gene match: 8. CDR1 LGHDT and CDR2 YNNKEL come from the germline V gene (reference sequence). The CDR3 DNA reads as TGTGCCAGCAGCTTACCTAGCGGGAGGGCAGGGCAGTTCTTC. Translating gives CASSLPSGRAGQFF.

This clone was observed a handful of times. One junction end does not reproduce the germline sequence, and a read error may be involved. This chain uses TRBV29-1 with TRBJ1-2; 8 bases map to TRBD1. The CDR3 covers 13 residues. The germline V gene encodes CDR1 SQVTM and CDR2 ANQGSEA. This CDR3 reads CSAQLSGGQGCTF. For the CDR3, the DNA is TGCAGCGCCCAACTCTCCGGCGGACAGGGCTGCACCTTC.

The chain combines TRBV7-6 with TRBJ2-2, with D possibly TRBD1 on 5 matching bases. Per germline, CDR1 SGHVS and CDR2 FNYEAQ. Trimming removed 0 bases from V and 7 bases from J, with 15 bases in between. This CDR3 comprises 16 residues. The CDR3, as DNA: TGTGCCAGCAGCTTAGCGCTTGTAGGGGCGGTCGGGGAGCTGTTTTTT. This gives the protein CASSLALVGAVGELFF.

This clone was seen a handful of times. The chain has TRBV29-1 and TRBJ2-7; D uncertain. This CDR3 spans 14 amino acids. The germline V gene has CDR1 SQVTM and CDR2 ANQGSEA. V gave up 1 base and J gave up 2 bases, with 12 bases separating them. The CDR3 bases are TGCAGCGTTGAAGGGCGGTCAGAGACCTACGAGCAGTACTTC. Amino acids: CSVEGRSETYEQYF.

The chain is built from TRBV5-1 and TRBJ1-2; 11 bases match TRBD1. From germline, CDR1 is SGHRS and CDR2 YFSETQ. This CDR3 contains 15 residues. The J segment lost 4 bases and the V segment lost 3 bases, leaving 5 bases of the junction unmatched. CDR3 in amino acids: CASSWGTGGFYGYTF. CDR3 DNA: TGCGCCAGCAGCTGGGGGACAGGGGGATTCTATGGCTACACCTTC.

This clone was recorded once. The rearrangement joins TRBV11-3 to TRBJ2-7, with 10 positions matching TRBD2. The CDR3 consists of 17 residues. The V segment lost 5 bases and the J segment 9 bases; nucleotides outside the gene matches: 19. Germline CDR1 SGHNT, CDR2 YENEEA. CDR3 bases: TGTGCCAGCAGCGACCCTATTCGGTCTAGCGGGAGCCACGGGCAGTACTTC. Translation: CASSDPIRSSGSHGQYF.